The T cell receptor delta chain under discussion was sequenced for a study of gamma-delta T cells after stem cell transplantation. This clone occurred a few times. TCRdb shows a much larger clone's protein in place of this DNA's translation, and the two differ at residue 3, likely through a read error; the protein shown is translated from the DNA. The V gene's germline CDR1 is GEAIGNYY and CDR2 EKD. This CDR3 contains 15 residues. TCRdb redid clone calling on the RT-PCR reads using CATT. The sample consists of about 1,300 delta-chain clones, approximately 4.6% of them appearing once. V and J are TRDV2 and TRDJ1; 8 bases fit TRDD3. Material: gamma-delta T cells. This receptor was taken from a human donor. It is not recorded whose cells these are; they may come from a transplant donor. The chain's CDR3 is CARDSVLGGTDKLIF. CDR3 in DNA: TGTGCCCGTGACTCGGTACTGGGGGGCACCGATAAACTCATCTTT.